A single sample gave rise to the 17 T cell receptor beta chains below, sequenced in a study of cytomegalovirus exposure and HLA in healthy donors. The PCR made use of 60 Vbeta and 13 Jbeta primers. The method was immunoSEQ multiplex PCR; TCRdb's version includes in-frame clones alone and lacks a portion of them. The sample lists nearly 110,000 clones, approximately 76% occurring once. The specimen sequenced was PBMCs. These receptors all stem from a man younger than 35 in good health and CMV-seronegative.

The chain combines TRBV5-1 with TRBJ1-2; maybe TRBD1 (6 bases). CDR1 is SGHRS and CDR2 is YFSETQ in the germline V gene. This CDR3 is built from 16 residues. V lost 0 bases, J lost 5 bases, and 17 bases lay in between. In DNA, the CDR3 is TGCGCCAGCAGCTTGGCCCCTGGGGGGGCCGGGTATGGCTACACCTTC. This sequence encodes CASSLAPGGAGYGYTF.

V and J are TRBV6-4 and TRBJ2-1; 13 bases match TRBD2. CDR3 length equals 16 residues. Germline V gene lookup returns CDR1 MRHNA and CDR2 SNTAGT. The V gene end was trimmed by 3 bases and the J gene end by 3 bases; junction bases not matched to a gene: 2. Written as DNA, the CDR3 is TGTGCCAGCAGTGATCGACTAGCGGGGGGCTACAATGAGCAGTTCTTC. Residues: CASSDRLAGGYNEQFF.

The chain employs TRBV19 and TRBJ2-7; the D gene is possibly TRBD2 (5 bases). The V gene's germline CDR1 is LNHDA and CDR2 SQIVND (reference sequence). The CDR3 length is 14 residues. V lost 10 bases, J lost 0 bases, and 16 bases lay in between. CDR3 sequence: CATSDRGYSYEQYF. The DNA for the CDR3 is TGTGCCACCTCCGATCGGGGTTACTCCTACGAGCAGTACTTC.

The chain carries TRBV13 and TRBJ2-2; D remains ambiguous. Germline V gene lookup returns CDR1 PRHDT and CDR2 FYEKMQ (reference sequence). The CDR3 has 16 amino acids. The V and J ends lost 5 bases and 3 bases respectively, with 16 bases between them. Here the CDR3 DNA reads TGTGCCAGCAGCCCGACACGGTGGGCAGACACCGGGGAGCTGTTTTTT. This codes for CASSPTRWADTGELFF.

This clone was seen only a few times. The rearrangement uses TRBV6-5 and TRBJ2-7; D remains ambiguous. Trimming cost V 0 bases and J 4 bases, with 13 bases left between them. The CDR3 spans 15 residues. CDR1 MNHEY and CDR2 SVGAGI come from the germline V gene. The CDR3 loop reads CASSYSFAAGYEQYF. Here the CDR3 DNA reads TGTGCCAGCAGTTACTCGTTCGCGGCCGGGTACGAGCAGTACTTC.

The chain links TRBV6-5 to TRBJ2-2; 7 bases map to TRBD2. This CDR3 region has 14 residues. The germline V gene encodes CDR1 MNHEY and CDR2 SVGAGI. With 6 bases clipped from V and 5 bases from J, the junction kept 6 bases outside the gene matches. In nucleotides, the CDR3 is TGTGCCAGCAGCCGGGACTACTTAACCGGGGAGCTGTTTTTT. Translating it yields CASSRDYLTGELFF.

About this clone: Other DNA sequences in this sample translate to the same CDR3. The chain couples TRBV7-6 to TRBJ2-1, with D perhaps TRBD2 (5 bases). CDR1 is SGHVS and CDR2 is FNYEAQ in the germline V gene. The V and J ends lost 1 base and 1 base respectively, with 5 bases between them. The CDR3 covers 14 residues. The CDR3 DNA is TGTGCCAGCAGCTTAGGAGGGTCCTACAATGAGCAGTTCTTC. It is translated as CASSLGGSYNEQFF. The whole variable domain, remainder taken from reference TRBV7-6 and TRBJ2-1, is GAGVSQSPRYKVTKRGQDVALRCDPISGHVSLYWYRQALGQGPEFLTYFNYEAQQDKSGLPNDRFSAERPEGSISTLTIQRTEQRDSAMYRCASSLGGSYNEQFFGPGTRLTVL.

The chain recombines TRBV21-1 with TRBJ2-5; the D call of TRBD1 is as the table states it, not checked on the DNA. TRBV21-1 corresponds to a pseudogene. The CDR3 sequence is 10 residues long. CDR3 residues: CASSKGPQYF. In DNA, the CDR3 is TGTGCCAGCAGCAAGGGGCCCCAGTACTTC.

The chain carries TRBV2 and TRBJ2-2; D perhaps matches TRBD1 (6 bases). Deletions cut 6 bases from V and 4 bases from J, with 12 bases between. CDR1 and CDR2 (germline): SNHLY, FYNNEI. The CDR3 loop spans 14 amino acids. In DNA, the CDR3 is TGTGCCAGCAGGGGGGCCTCGGGCACCGGGGAGCTGTTTTTT. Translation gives CASRGASGTGELFF.

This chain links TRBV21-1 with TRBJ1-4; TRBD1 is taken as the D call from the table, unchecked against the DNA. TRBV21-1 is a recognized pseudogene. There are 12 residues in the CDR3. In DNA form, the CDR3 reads TGTGCCAGCAGCAAAGGGGCGGAAAAACTGTTTTTT. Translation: CASSKGAEKLFF.

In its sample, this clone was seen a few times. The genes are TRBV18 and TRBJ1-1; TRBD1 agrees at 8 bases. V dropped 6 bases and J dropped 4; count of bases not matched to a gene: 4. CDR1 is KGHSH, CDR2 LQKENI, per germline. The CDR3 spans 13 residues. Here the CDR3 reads CASSSGQVTEAFF. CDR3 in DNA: TGTGCCAGCTCCTCGGGACAGGTCACTGAAGCTTTCTTT.

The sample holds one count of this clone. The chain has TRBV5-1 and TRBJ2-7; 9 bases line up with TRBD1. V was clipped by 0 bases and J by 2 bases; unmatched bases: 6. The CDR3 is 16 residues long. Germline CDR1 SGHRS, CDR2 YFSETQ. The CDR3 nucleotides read TGCGCCAGCAGCTTGGCCGGGACAGGGAACCCCTACGAGCAGTACTTC. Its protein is CASSLAGTGNPYEQYF. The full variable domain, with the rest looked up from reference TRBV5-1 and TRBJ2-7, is KAGVTQTPRYLIKTRGQQVTLSCSPISGHRSVSWYQQTPGQGLQFLFEYFSETQRNKGNFPGRFSGRQFSNSRSEMNVSTLELGDSALYLCASSLAGTGNPYEQYFGPGTRLTVT.

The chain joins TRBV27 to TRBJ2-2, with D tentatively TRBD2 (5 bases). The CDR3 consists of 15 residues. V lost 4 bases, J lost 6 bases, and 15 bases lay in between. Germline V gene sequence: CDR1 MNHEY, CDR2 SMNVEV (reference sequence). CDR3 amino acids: CASSYRGVLAGELFF. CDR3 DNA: TGTGCCAGCAGTTACCGGGGAGTGTTGGCCGGGGAGCTGTTTTTT.

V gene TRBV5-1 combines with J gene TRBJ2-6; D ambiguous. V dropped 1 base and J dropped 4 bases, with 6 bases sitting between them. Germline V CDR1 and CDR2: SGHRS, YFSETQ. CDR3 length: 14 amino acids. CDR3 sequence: CASSLKLGANVLTF. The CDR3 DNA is TGCGCCAGCAGCTTGAAGCTAGGGGCCAACGTCCTGACTTTC. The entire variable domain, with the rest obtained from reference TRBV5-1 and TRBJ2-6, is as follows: KAGVTQTPRYLIKTRGQQVTLSCSPISGHRSVSWYQQTPGQGLQFLFEYFSETQRNKGNFPGRFSGRQFSNSRSEMNVSTLELGDSALYLCASSLKLGANVLTFGAGSRLTVL.

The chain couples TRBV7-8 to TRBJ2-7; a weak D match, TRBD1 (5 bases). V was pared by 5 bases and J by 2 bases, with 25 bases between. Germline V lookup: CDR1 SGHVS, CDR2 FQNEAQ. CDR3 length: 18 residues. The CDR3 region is CASSPTPGRARRTYEQYF. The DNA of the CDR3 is TGTGCCAGCAGCCCAACCCCTGGCAGGGCGAGGCGGACCTACGAGCAGTACTTC.

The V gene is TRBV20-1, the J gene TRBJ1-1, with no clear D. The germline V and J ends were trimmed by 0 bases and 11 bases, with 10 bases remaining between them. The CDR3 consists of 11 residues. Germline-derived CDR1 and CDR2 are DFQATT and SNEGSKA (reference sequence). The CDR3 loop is CSARERGFAFF. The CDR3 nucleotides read TGCAGTGCTAGAGAACGGGGTTTCGCTTTCTTT.

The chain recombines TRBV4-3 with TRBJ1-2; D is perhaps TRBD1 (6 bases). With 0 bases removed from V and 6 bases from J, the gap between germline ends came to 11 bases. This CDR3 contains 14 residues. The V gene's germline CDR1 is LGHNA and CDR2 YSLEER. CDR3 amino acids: CASSQDLAGDGYTF. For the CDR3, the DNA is TGCGCCAGCAGCCAAGATCTGGCAGGGGATGGCTACACCTTC.